This T cell receptor beta chain is drawn from a study of shared clonotypes between healthy human individuals. Study conclusions and caveats: Larger estimated richness was generally recorded for naive subsets relative to memory subsets. Roughly 5% of naive CD4 clonotypes were common to a handful of donors. Among donors, sharing of clonotypes was expected to be affected by sequencing depth.

Germline CDR1 is LGHNA and CDR2 is YSLEER. This CDR3 contains 14 residues. V was pared by 0 bases and J by 6 bases, with 9 bases between. CD8 cells classed as naive were CD45RO-negative and positively selected for CCR7, excluding terminally differentiated effector memory CD45RA+ cells. The donors were all Caucasian adults (living in Nashville, Tennessee). About this clone: Its antigen is not identified.

Sequencing was performed with immunoSEQ multiplex PCR; in TCRdb, only in-frame clones are kept and a portion is missing. The sample has around 2,000,000 clones; less than 95% are singletons. This TCR came from a man aged 18 to 29 in good health. Sequencing was done on a sample of naive CD8+ T cells sorted from blood. The chain couples TRBV4-3 to TRBJ2-1; possible D gene TRBD1, 5 bases. CDR3 in amino acids: CASSQDQGRNEQFF. The CDR3 bases are TGCGCCAGCAGCCAAGATCAGGGCCGCAATGAGCAGTTCTTC.